These T cell receptor beta chains were read from a single sample in a study of cytomegalovirus exposure and HLA in healthy donors. Some clones are missing from TCRdb's copy, which holds only in-frame ones; the method was immunoSEQ multiplex PCR. The top ten clones hold roughly 6% of a sample with approximately 60,000 clones, over 90% of them seen once. Sequenced material: PBMCs. The receptors come from a woman younger than 30 in good health and CMV-seronegative. Both conserved end residues are part of each CDR3. The D gene is left open where the match is weak. Size is stated for part of the rows, as once, few or many counts, or as a class when the clone is expanded.

V gene	clone size	J gene	D gene	CDR3 DNA	CDR3 protein
TRBV6-5	.	TRBJ2-5	TRBD2	TGTGCCAGCAGGACTAGCGGGAGGGCCCAAGAGACCCAGTACTTC	CASRTSGRAQETQYF
TRBV11-2	.	TRBJ1-1	TRBD1	TGTGCCAGCAGCGTCGGGACAGGGACTGAAGCTTTCTTT	CASSVGTGTEAFF
TRBV15	once	TRBJ2-5	TRBD2	TGTGCCACCAGCGCGGGGGTAGAGACCCAGTACTTC	CATSAGVETQYF
TRBV29-1	few	TRBJ1-2	TRBD1	TGCAGCGTTGGGCGGGACAGGGGGTCTAACTATGGCTACACCTTC	CSVGRDRGSNYGYTF
TRBV7-9	.	TRBJ1-1	TRBD1	TGTGCCAGCAGCTTATCCTTGGGACAGTCGGTAGAAGCTTTCTTT	CASSLSLGQSVEAFF
TRBV2	.	TRBJ2-7	.	TGTGCCAGCAGTGGGGAGTCAGGGGCGGGTGAGCAGTACTTC	CASSGESGAGEQYF
TRBV9	.	TRBJ1-1	.	TGTGCCAGCAGCCTAAACAGGAACACTGAAGCTTTCTTT	CASSLNRNTEAFF
TRBV2	few	TRBJ2-2	TRBD2	TGTGCCAGCATGGCCCCGGGAGGGTACGGGGAGCTGTTTTTT	CASMAPGGYGELFF
TRBV27	.	TRBJ1-3	.	TGTGCCAGCAGTACCCTTTCGGCAGGGCGATCTGGAAACACCATATATTTT	CASSTLSAGRSGNTIYF
TRBV6-6	.	TRBJ2-1	.	TGTGCCAGCAGTCCGGCCGGGATTAGCTCCTACAATGAGCAGTTCTTC	CASSPAGISSYNEQFF
TRBV5-1	.	TRBJ1-2	.	TGCGCCAGCAGCCACATATTGGAGGGTGGCTACACCTTC	CASSHILEGGYTF
TRBV4-3	.	TRBJ2-1	TRBD2	TGCGCCAGCAGCCAAGAAGTAGCGGGCGTCTACAATGAGCAGTTCTTC	CASSQEVAGVYNEQFF
TRBV6-6	.	TRBJ2-1	.	TGTGCCAGCAGCTCCGGGTTCGATGAGCAGTTCTTC	CASSSGFDEQFF
TRBV10-3	.	TRBJ1-3	.	TGTGCCATCATCGGAAAGAGCGACCCGTCTGGAAACACCATATATTTT	CAIIGKSDPSGNTIYF
TRBV6-1	.	TRBJ1-1	.	TGTGCCAGCAGTGAATTAGGAGGGGAGAACACTGAAGCTTTCTTT	CASSELGGENTEAFF
TRBV27	.	TRBJ2-7	.	TGTGCCAGCAGACAGAGTCCACGTACCTCCTACGAGCAGTACTTC	CASRQSPRTSYEQYF
TRBV9	.	TRBJ1-1	.	TGTGCCAGCAGCCCCCGACAGGTTATGAACACTGAAGCTTTCTTT	CASSPRQVMNTEAFF
TRBV6-6	.	TRBJ1-2	.	TGTGCCAGCAGTCACATTAACGGTAACTACGGCTACACCTTC	CASSHINGNYGYTF